This T cell receptor beta chain derives from a study of cytomegalovirus exposure and HLA in healthy donors. Study-level points and caveats: Later analysis identified 16,000 or so TCR beta sequences associated with HLA alleles, using a false discovery rate threshold of 0.05.

This CDR3 comprises 15 residues. V lost 4 bases and J 1 base, leaving 8 bases between the germline ends. CDR1 and CDR2 (germline): MDHEN, SYDVKM. The PCR had 60 Vbeta and 13 Jbeta primers. Authors' analysis steps: Unique TCR beta chains numbered around 80 million in a later analysis, with roughly 11 million shared. Produced via immunoSEQ multiplex PCR; TCRdb's table is partial and in-frame only. From that table come the V and J calls and clone size; the DNA was used to work out D and trimming. The table shows around 220,000 clones, with less than 85% occurring only once. On this clone itself: What it binds is unknown.

The chain employs TRBV28 and TRBJ2-6; D is uncertain. Sequencing was done on a sample of PBMCs. This TCR was sampled from a girl aged 2 to 10 in good health and CMV-seronegative. CDR3 loop: CASSSRWSGANVLTF. Written as DNA, the CDR3 is TGTGCCAGCAGTTCGCGGTGGTCTGGGGCCAACGTCCTGACTTTC.